The 24 T cell receptor beta chains reported below all come from one sample, sequenced in a study of blood T cell repertoires in COVID-19. Using immunoSEQ multiplex PCR, the repertoire was profiled, and TCRdb retains in-frame clones only, with some absent. The table includes 380,000 or so clones, more than 65% detected once. Sequenced sample: peripheral blood. The receptor set was obtained from a human donor with acute or convalescent COVID-19. The donor label of this sample is uncertain.

A few counts support this clone. The chain carries TRBV5-5 and TRBJ2-7, with D tentatively TRBD1 (6 bases). Germline V gene data show CDR1 as SGHKS and CDR2 as YYEKEE (reference sequence). The CDR3 totals 13 residues. With 5 bases removed from V and 1 base from J, the gap between germline ends came to 10 bases. The CDR3 DNA sequence: TGTGCCAGCAGTCGGACAGTATCCTACGAGCAGTACTTC. Protein product: CASSRTVSYEQYF.

The chain carries TRBV11-2 and TRBJ1-1; D uncertain. The CDR3 is made up of 14 amino acids. CDR1 is SGHAT, CDR2 FQNNGV, per germline. V was trimmed by 1 base and J by 3 bases, leaving 9 bases between them. CDR3 in DNA: TGTGCCAGCAGCTTAGGTGTAGCTTACACTGAAGCTTTCTTT. This codes for CASSLGVAYTEAFF.

The chain has TRBV19 and TRBJ2-2; 10 bases are a match to TRBD1. There are 16 residues in the CDR3. The germline gives CDR1 LNHDA, CDR2 SQIVND (reference sequence). V lost 1 base to trimming and J lost 4 bases; unmatched junction nucleotides: 3. This CDR3 is CASSIGGQGFTGELFF. Here the CDR3 DNA reads TGTGCCAGTAGTATAGGGGGACAGGGGTTCACCGGGGAGCTGTTTTTT.

The rearrangement joins TRBV18 to TRBJ1-1; 7 bases are a match to TRBD1. CDR1 is KGHSH, CDR2 LQKENI, per germline. Trimming took 4 bases from V and 2 from J; bases not matched to a gene: 10. The CDR3 is 16 residues long. The DNA of the CDR3 is TGTGCCAGCTCACAAATATGGGGACAGAGAAACACTGAAGCTTTCTTT. This codes for CASSQIWGQRNTEAFF.

This clone occurred once. This chain connects TRBV5-6 to TRBJ1-1; D perhaps matches TRBD1 (6 bases). V shed 0 bases and J shed 0 bases, with 6 bases lying between them. CDR3 length: 14 residues. CDR1 SGHDT and CDR2 YYEEEE come from the germline V gene. The CDR3 DNA sequence: TGTGCCAGCAGCTTGGGGACAGTGAACACTGAAGCTTTCTTT. Protein product: CASSLGTVNTEAFF.

This chain uses TRBV7-9 with TRBJ2-4; the D gene is possibly TRBD1 (5 bases). Trimming took 4 bases from V and 0 from J, leaving 13 bases between them. This CDR3 contains 16 residues. Germline-derived CDR1 and CDR2 are SEHNR and FQNEAQ (reference sequence). In nucleotides, the CDR3 is TGTGCCAGCAGCTCCTTCATTACAGGAGCCAAAAACATTCAGTACTTC. Amino acid sequence: CASSSFITGAKNIQYF.

The chain uses TRBV15 and TRBJ1-2; maybe TRBD1 (6 bases). Trimming took off 1 base at V and 6 bases at J, with 18 bases between the two ends. The CDR3 has 16 amino acids. Germline V gives CDR1 LNHNV, CDR2 YYDKDF (reference sequence). The CDR3 bases are TGTGCCACCAGCAGAGGAGGACAGTCGACGAAGGATGGCTACACCTTC. This gives the protein CATSRGGQSTKDGYTF.

J is TRBJ2-6 and V is TRBV3-1 (or the pseudogene TRBV3-2); TRBD1 matches 7 bases. The CDR3 runs to 18 residues. Germline V gene data show CDR1 as LGHDT and CDR2 as YNNKEL (reference sequence). Trimming at V came to 4 bases and at J to 0 bases, leaving 9 bases not matched to a gene. CDR3 in DNA: TGTGCCAGCAGCCGGACAGGTCTGATATTCTCTGGGGCCAACGTCCTGACTTTC. Encoded protein: CASSRTGLIFSGANVLTF.

The rearrangement links TRBV28 to TRBJ2-3, with TRBD2 identical over 9 bases. CDR3 length equals 12 residues. With V trimmed by 8 bases and J by 6 bases, 3 bases remained unmatched. From germline, CDR1 is MDHEN and CDR2 SYDVKM. For the CDR3, the DNA is TGTGCCAGCGCGGGGGGGTTGGATACGCAGTATTTT. It specifies CASAGGLDTQYF. Full variable domain (remainder filled in from reference TRBV28 and TRBJ2-3): DVKVTQSSRYLVKRTGEKVFLECVQDMDHENMFWYRQDPGLGLRLIYFSYDVKMKEKGDIPEGYSVSREKKERFSLILESASTNQTSMYLCASAGGLDTQYFGPGTRLTVL.

The genes are TRBV18 and TRBJ1-2, with 7 bases that match TRBD1. Germline trimming cut 5 bases from V and 4 bases from J; bases unmatched to any gene: 7. The CDR3 loop spans 14 amino acids. In germline, CDR1 is KGHSH, CDR2 LQKENI. This CDR3 reads CASSSQGRAYGYTF. CDR3 sequence (DNA): TGTGCCAGCTCATCACAGGGGAGGGCCTATGGCTACACCTTC.

This clone came up once. This chain connects TRBV5-1 to TRBJ2-2; D unclear. This CDR3 has 13 amino acids. Per the germline V gene, CDR1 is SGHRS and CDR2 is YFSETQ. The V end was cut by 0 bases, the J end by 3 bases, with 3 bases between. The CDR3 loop reads CASSLVDTGELFF. In DNA form, the CDR3 reads TGCGCCAGCAGCTTGGTCGACACCGGGGAGCTGTTTTTT.

The gene calls are TRBV5-4 and TRBJ2-7; 11 nucleotides agree with TRBD2. This CDR3 is built from 16 residues. After removal of 0 bases from V and 5 bases from J, the junction contained 7 bases not matched to a gene. Germline values: CDR1 SGHNT, CDR2 YYREEE (reference sequence). The CDR3 loop reads CASSLAGTSGRHEQYF. Here the CDR3 DNA reads TGTGCCAGCAGCTTGGCCGGGACTAGCGGTCGCCACGAGCAGTACTTC.

This clone showed up just once. This chain joins TRBV28 and TRBJ1-5, with 8 bases identical to TRBD1. The CDR3 is 15 amino acids. V trimming: 3 bases; J trimming: 6 bases; junction bases outside the gene matches: 7. The germline CDR1 and CDR2 sequences are MDHEN and SYDVKM. In nucleotides, the CDR3 is TGTGCCAGCAGTTTGTGGACAGGGAAGAGTCAGCCCCAGCATTTT. It codes for CASSLWTGKSQPQHF.

The chain couples TRBV13 to TRBJ2-2; 8 positions agree with TRBD1. V shed 4 bases, J shed 3 bases, and the junction held 10 bases outside the gene matches. This CDR3 has 17 amino acids. Germline V gives CDR1 PRHDT, CDR2 FYEKMQ (reference sequence). CDR3 protein: CASSSRRDRPYTGELFF. The CDR3 bases are TGTGCCAGCAGCTCACGTAGGGACAGGCCCTACACCGGGGAGCTGTTTTTT.

This clone occurred a few times. J is TRBJ2-2 and V is TRBV9; a possible D gene is TRBD1 (6 bases). The CDR3 length is 14 residues. With 3 bases removed from V and 0 bases from J, the gap between germline ends came to 6 bases. The V gene's germline CDR1 is SGDLS and CDR2 YYNGEE. The DNA for the CDR3 is TGTGCCAGCAGCGAGGGGGCGAACACCGGGGAGCTGTTTTTT. This sequence encodes CASSEGANTGELFF.

This CDR3 reads CASSQPARTQFF. Written as DNA, the CDR3 is TGTGCCAGCAGCCAGCCTGCTAGGACTCAGTTCTTC. This chain joins TRBV14 and TRBJ2-1; tentative D call: TRBD2 (5 bases). This CDR3 has 12 amino acids. V was clipped by 3 bases and J by 13 bases, with 13 bases between them. The V gene's germline CDR1 is SGHDN and CDR2 FVKESK.

The rearrangement uses TRBV6-6 and TRBJ2-2, with D perhaps matching TRBD1 (6 bases). Looked up from germline, CDR1 is MNHNY and CDR2 is SVGAGI (reference sequence). Trimming took off 4 bases at V and 2 bases at J, with 14 bases between the two ends. The CDR3 covers 16 residues. The CDR3 region has the DNA TGTGCCAGCAGTTCCACAGGGTTAGGCAACACCGGGGAGCTGTTTTTT. The encoded protein is CASSSTGLGNTGELFF.

V and J are TRBV5-4 and TRBJ1-2, with unresolved D. The CDR3 sequence is 15 residues long. The germline gives CDR1 SGHNT, CDR2 YYREEE (reference sequence). V dropped 2 bases and J dropped 5 bases, with 16 bases sitting between them. The chain's CDR3 is CASSLGTAREYGYTF. The DNA of the CDR3 is TGTGCCAGCAGCTTAGGTACAGCCCGAGAGTATGGCTACACCTTC.

The gene calls are TRBV28 and TRBJ1-5, with 9 bases lining up with TRBD1. CDR3 size: 15 residues. V lost 8 bases, J lost 5 bases, and 10 bases stayed unmatched. Per germline, CDR1 MDHEN and CDR2 SYDVKM. DNA for the CDR3: TGTGCCAGCCGCTCGACAGGGGGTTATGATCAGCCCCAGCATTTT. It encodes CASRSTGGYDQPQHF.

The rearrangement uses TRBV29-1 and TRBJ2-1; TRBD2 matches 8 bases. The ends lost 6 bases at V and 4 bases at J; junction bases unmatched: 11. The CDR3 spans 15 residues. Germline assignment: CDR1 SQVTM and CDR2 ANQGSEA. CDR3 sequence: CSVAAGGRIYNEQFF. In DNA, the CDR3 is TGCAGCGTCGCCGCGGGGGGAAGGATTTACAATGAGCAGTTCTTC.

The V and J genes are TRBV9 and TRBJ1-1, with D possibly TRBD1 on 6 matching bases. The CDR3 runs to 15 residues. V was pared by 2 bases and J by 3 bases, with 14 bases between. Germline V CDR1 and CDR2: SGDLS, YYNGEE. The CDR3 DNA reads as TGTGCCAGCAGCGTTGCTGGGGCAGGGGACACTGAAGCTTTCTTT. Protein sequence: CASSVAGAGDTEAFF.

V gene TRBV9 combines with J gene TRBJ2-3; TRBD2 matches at 12 bases. CDR1 is SGDLS, CDR2 YYNGEE, per germline. The CDR3 spans 17 residues. Trimming cost V 4 bases and J 4 bases; bases outside gene matches: 10. CDR3 sequence reads: CASSPTWTSGNSDTQYF. As DNA, the CDR3 is TGTGCCAGCAGCCCGACCTGGACTAGCGGGAATTCAGATACGCAGTATTTT.

The chain is built from TRBV6-5 and TRBJ1-1, with D uncertain. CDR1 and CDR2 (germline): MNHEY, SVGAGI. The CDR3 has 15 amino acids. Trimming cost V 0 bases and J 1 base, with 9 bases left between them. CDR3 sequence reads: CASSYSRVGNTEAFF. In DNA form, the CDR3 reads TGTGCCAGCAGTTACTCACGGGTTGGGAACACTGAAGCTTTCTTT.

This clone was found a few times. This rearrangement joins TRBV5-4 to TRBJ2-1; TRBD1 agrees at 7 bases. Germline trimming cut 3 bases from V and 8 bases from J; bases unmatched to any gene: 11. CDR1 is SGHNT, CDR2 YYREEE, per germline (reference sequence). This CDR3 is built from 15 residues. In nucleotides, the CDR3 is TGTGCCAGCAGCTCGCGACAGGGTGCACTTTATGAGCAGTTCTTC. It encodes CASSSRQGALYEQFF.